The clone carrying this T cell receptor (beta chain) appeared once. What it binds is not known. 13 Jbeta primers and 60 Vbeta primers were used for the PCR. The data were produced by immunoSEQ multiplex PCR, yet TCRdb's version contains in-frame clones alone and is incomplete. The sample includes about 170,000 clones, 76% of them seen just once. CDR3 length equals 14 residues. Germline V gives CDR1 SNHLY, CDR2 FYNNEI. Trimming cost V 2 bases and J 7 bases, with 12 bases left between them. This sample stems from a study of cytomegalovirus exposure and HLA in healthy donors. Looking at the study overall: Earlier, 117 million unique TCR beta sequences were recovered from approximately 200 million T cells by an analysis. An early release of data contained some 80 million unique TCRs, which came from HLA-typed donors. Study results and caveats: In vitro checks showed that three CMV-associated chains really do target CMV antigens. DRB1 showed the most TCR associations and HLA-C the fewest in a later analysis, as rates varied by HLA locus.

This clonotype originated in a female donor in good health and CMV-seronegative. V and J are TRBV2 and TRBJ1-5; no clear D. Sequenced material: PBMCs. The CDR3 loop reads CASSETRSYQPQHF. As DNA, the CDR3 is TGTGCCAGCAGTGAAACGCGTAGCTACCAGCCCCAGCATTTT.